The 9 T cell receptor beta chains in this list originate from one sample, sequenced in a study of T cell responses to AZD1222 COVID-19 vaccine. Produced via immunoSEQ multiplex PCR; TCRdb's table is partial and in-frame only. Found here are roughly 110,000 clones, 90% of them singletons; the top ten hold around 5.1%. Specimen: peripheral blood, collected on day 0 of AZD1222 vaccination. These receptors all come from an adult in good health.

V gene TRBV6-5 combines with J gene TRBJ1-1; D may be TRBD1 (6 bases). The CDR3 is made up of 15 amino acids. CDR1 is MNHEY, CDR2 SVGAGI, per germline. Deletions cut 2 bases from V and 4 bases from J, with 14 bases between. The DNA of the CDR3 is TGTGCCAGCAGTTACGCAAATACAGGGTCCACTGAAGCTTTCTTT. Its protein product is CASSYANTGSTEAFF.

The V and J genes are TRBV7-2 and TRBJ1-2; D might be TRBD1 (5 bases). V dropped 7 bases and J dropped 5 bases, with 20 bases sitting between them. The V gene's germline CDR1 is SGHTA and CDR2 FQGNSA. The CDR3 sequence is 15 residues long. CDR3 loop: CASTTGGSYAYGYTF. CDR3 nucleotides: TGTGCCAGCACAACGGGGGGGTCGTATGCGTATGGCTACACCTTC.

The chain employs TRBV5-1 and TRBJ2-5, with D tentatively TRBD1 (5 bases). Trimming left V 4 bases short and J 5 bases short, with 12 bases between. Germline V gene lookup returns CDR1 SGHRS and CDR2 YFSETQ. The CDR3 has 13 amino acids. CDR3 sequence: CASSGDSRETQYF. CDR3 DNA: TGCGCCAGCAGCGGTGACAGTAGGGAGACCCAGTACTTC.

The V and J genes are TRBV19 and TRBJ1-2; no definite D call. The CDR3 runs to 13 residues. The germline gives CDR1 LNHDA, CDR2 SQIVND (reference sequence). With 6 bases removed from V and 1 base from J, the gap between germline ends came to 9 bases. The CDR3 sequence: CASSTDYNYGYTF. The CDR3 nucleotides are TGTGCCAGTAGCACAGACTATAACTATGGCTACACCTTC. The full variable domain, completed using reference TRBV19 and TRBJ1-2, is DGGITQSPKYLFRKEGQNVTLSCEQNLNHDAMYWYRQDPGQGLRLIYYSQIVNDFQKGDIAEGYSVSREKKESFPLTVTSAQKNPTAFYLCASSTDYNYGYTFGSGTRLTVV.

V is TRBV18 and J is TRBJ2-6; 10 bases fit TRBD1. The CDR3 runs 17 residues. Trimming took 3 bases from V and 0 from J; bases not matched to a gene: 2. Germline V gene lookup returns CDR1 KGHSH and CDR2 LQKENI. In nucleotides, the CDR3 is TGTGCCAGCTCACCGACAGGGGGCTTCTCTGGGGCCAACGTCCTGACTTTC. It translates to CASSPTGGFSGANVLTF.

The V gene is TRBV28, the J gene TRBJ1-2; 8 bases align to TRBD1. The CDR3 is 11 amino acids. Trimming at V came to 10 bases and at J to 8 bases, leaving 6 bases not matched to a gene. Germline lookup yields CDR1 MDHEN and CDR2 SYDVKM. The CDR3 spells CAISDRGGYTF. CDR3 DNA: TGTGCCATCTCCGACAGGGGCGGCTACACCTTC.

The chain has TRBV19 and TRBJ2-5, with 15 positions matching TRBD2. This CDR3 contains 16 residues. Germline CDR1 is LNHDA and CDR2 is SQIVND (reference sequence). V lost 6 bases to trimming and J lost 5 bases; unmatched junction nucleotides: 7. CDR3 in amino acids: CASRPGLAGGRETQYF. The CDR3 nucleotides read TGTGCCAGTAGACCTGGACTAGCGGGAGGGAGGGAGACCCAGTACTTC.

The chain combines TRBV10-3 with TRBJ2-7; D ambiguous. CDR3 length: 12 amino acids. Germline V gene data show CDR1 as ENHRY and CDR2 as SYGVKD. The V gene lost 0 bases and the J gene lost 7 bases, with 7 bases spanning the gap. The CDR3 reads CAISESFGEQYF. The CDR3 DNA follows: TGTGCCATCAGTGAGTCGTTTGGGGAGCAGTACTTC.

The chain joins TRBV27 to TRBJ2-7; D may correspond to TRBD1 or TRBD2 (6 bases each). This CDR3 is 14 amino acids long. Germline values: CDR1 MNHEY, CDR2 SMNVEV (reference sequence). The ends were cut back, 6 bases at V and 4 bases at J, with 16 bases in the middle. This CDR3 is CASSGGSAGYEQYF. The CDR3, as DNA: TGTGCCAGCAGCGGGGGCTCGGCTGGTTACGAGCAGTACTTC.